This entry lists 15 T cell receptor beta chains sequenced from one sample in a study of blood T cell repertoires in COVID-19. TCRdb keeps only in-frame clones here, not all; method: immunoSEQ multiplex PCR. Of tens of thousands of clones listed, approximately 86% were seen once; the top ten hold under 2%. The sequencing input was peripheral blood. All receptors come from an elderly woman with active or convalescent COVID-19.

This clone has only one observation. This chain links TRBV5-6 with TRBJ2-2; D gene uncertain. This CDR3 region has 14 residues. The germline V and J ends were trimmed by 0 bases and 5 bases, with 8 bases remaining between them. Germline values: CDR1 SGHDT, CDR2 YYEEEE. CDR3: CASSLDIRTGELFF. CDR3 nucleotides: TGTGCCAGCAGCTTGGATATCAGGACCGGGGAGCTGTTTTTT.

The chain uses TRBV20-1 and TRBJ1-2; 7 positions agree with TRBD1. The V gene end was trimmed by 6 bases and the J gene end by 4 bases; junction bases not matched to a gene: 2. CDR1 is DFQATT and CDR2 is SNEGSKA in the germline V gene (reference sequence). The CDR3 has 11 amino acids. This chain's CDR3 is CSARQGYGYTF. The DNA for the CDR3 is TGCAGTGCCCGACAGGGCTATGGCTACACCTTC.

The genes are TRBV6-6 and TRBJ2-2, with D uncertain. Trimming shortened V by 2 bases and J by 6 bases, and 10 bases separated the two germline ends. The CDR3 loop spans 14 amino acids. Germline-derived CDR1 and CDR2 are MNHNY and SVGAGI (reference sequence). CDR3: CASSYERLSGELFF. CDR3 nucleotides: TGTGCCAGCAGTTACGAGCGTCTATCCGGGGAGCTGTTTTTT.

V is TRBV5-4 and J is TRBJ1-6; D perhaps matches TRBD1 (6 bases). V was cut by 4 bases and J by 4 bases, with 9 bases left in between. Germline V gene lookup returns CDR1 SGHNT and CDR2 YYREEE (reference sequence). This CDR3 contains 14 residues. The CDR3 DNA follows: TGTGCCAGCAGCCCGGACAGTTATAATTCACCCCTCCACTTT. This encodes CASSPDSYNSPLHF. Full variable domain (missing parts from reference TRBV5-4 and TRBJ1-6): ETGVTQSPTHLIKTRGQQVTLRCSSQSGHNTVSWYQQALGQGPQFIFQYYREEENGRGNFPPRFSGLQFPNYSSELNVNALELDDSALYLCASSPDSYNSPLHFGNGTRLTVT.

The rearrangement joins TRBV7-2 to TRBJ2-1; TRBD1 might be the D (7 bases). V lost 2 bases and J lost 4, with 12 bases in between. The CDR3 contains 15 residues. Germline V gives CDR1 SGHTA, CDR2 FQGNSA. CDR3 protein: CASSLQAGGYNEQFF. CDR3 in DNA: TGTGCCAGCAGCTTACAGGCAGGGGGGTACAATGAGCAGTTCTTC.

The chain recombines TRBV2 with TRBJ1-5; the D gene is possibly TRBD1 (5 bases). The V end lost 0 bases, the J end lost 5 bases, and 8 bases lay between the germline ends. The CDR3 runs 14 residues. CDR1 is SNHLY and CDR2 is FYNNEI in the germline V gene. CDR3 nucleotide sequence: TGTGCCAGCAGTGAAGCTGTACAGGATCAGCCCCAGCATTTT. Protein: CASSEAVQDQPQHF.

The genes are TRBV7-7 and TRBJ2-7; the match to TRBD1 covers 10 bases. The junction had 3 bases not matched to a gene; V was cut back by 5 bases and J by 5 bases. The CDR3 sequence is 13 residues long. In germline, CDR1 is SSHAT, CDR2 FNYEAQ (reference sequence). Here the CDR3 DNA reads TGTGCCAGCAGCACCGGACAGGGGGACGAGCAGTACTTC. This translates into CASSTGQGDEQYF.

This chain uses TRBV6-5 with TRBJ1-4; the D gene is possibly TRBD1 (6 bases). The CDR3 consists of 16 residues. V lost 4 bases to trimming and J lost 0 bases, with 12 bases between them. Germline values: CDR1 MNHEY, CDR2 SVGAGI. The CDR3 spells CASSSGQLATNEKLFF. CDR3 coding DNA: TGTGCCAGCAGTTCCGGACAGCTAGCAACTAATGAAAAACTGTTTTTT.

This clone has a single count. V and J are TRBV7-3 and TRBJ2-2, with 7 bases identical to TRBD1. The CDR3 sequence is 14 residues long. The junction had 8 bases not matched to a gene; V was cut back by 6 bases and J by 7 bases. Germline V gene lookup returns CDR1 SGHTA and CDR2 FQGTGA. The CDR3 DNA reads TGTGCCAGCAGTCGACAGGGCAGAGGCGGGGAGCTGTTTTTT. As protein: CASSRQGRGGELFF.

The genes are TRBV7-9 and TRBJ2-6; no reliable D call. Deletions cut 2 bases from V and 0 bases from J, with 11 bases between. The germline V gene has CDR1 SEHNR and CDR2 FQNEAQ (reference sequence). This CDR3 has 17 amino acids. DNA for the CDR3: TGTGCCAGCAGCTTACGGTCCAGGATCTCTGGGGCCAACGTCCTGACTTTC. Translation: CASSLRSRISGANVLTF.

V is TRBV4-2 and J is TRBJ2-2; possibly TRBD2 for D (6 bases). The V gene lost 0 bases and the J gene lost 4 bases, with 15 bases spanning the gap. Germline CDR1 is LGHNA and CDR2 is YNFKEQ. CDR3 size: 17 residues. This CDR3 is CASSQDLWRDGTGELFF. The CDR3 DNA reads TGTGCCAGCAGCCAAGATCTTTGGCGGGACGGCACCGGGGAGCTGTTTTTT.

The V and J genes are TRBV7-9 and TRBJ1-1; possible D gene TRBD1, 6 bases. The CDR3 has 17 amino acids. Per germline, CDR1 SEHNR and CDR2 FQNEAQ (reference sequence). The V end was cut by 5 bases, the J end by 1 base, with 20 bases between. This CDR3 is CASSAPGWGPPNTEAFF. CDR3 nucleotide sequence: TGTGCCAGCAGCGCCCCGGGGTGGGGGCCCCCGAACACTGAAGCTTTCTTT.

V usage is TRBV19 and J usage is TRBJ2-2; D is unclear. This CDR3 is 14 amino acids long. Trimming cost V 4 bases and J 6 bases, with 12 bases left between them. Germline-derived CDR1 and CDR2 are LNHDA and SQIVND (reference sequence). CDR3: CASSTDTGSGELFF. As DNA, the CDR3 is TGTGCCAGTAGTACAGACACGGGTTCCGGGGAGCTGTTTTTT.

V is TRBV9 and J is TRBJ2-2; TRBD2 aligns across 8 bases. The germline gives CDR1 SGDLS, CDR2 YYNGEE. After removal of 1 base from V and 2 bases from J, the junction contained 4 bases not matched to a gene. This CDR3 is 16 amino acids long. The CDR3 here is CASSVLAGANTGELFF. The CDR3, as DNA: TGTGCCAGCAGCGTACTAGCGGGCGCCAACACCGGGGAGCTGTTTTTT.

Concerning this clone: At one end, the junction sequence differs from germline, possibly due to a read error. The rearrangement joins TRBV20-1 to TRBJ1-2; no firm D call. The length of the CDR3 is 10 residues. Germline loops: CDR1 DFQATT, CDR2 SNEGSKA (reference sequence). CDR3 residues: CSASLSRTFF. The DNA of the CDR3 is TGCAGTGCCTCACTCTCTAGGACTTTCTTC.